These 22 T cell receptor beta chains came from one sample sequenced in a study of Ad26.COV2.S vaccination and SARS-CoV-2 variants. This table comes from immunoSEQ multiplex PCR, and its TCRdb copy is limited to in-frame clones, with some not included. The repertoire has 400,000 to 450,000 clones, about nine tenths of them found once; the top ten carry 12%. The treatment denotes: roughly 18 received Ad26.COV2.S at low or high dose, single or two shots; 5 received placebo; per-sample allocation not given. Day 63 following the first vaccine or placebo injection was when the samples were taken. Sample: peripheral blood, taken in a trial of Ad26.COV2.S vaccine versus placebo. Source of these receptors: a person between 18 and 60 years old who received the Ad26.COV2.S COVID-19 vaccine or a placebo.

The chain couples TRBV11-2 to TRBJ1-2; D not resolved. The CDR3 extends over 14 amino acids. V lost 7 bases, J lost 4 bases, and 16 bases lay in between. CDR1 is SGHAT and CDR2 is FQNNGV in the germline V gene. CDR3 region: CASNKMDLFYGYTF. In DNA, the CDR3 is TGTGCCAGCAACAAAATGGATTTATTCTATGGCTACACCTTC. The full variable domain, its missing parts supplied by reference TRBV11-2 and TRBJ1-2, is EAGVAQSPRYKIIEKRQSVAFWCNPISGHATLYWYQQILGQGPKLLIQFQNNGVVDDSQLPKDRFSAERLKGVDSTLKIQPAKLEDSAVYLCASNKMDLFYGYTFGSGTRLTVV.

V is TRBV7-2 and J is TRBJ1-1; 10 bases fit TRBD1. Germline CDR1 SGHTA, CDR2 FQGNSA. The CDR3 is 14 residues long. The J segment lost 6 bases and the V segment lost 7 bases, leaving 8 bases of the junction unmatched. The CDR3: CASNSRDRGPEAFF. The CDR3 region has the DNA TGTGCCAGCAACTCCCGGGACAGGGGCCCTGAAGCTTTCTTT.

The CDR3 loop reads CAWSVSRVSLSSYNEQFF. The CDR3, as DNA: TGTGCCTGGAGTGTAAGCCGGGTCTCTCTTAGCTCCTACAATGAGCAGTTCTTC. The rearrangement uses TRBV30 and TRBJ2-1; D gene ambiguous. The V gene lost 0 bases and the J gene lost 0 bases, with 18 bases spanning the gap. This CDR3 contains 18 residues. The germline V gene encodes CDR1 GTSNPN and CDR2 SVGIG (reference sequence).

This CDR3 reads CASSLGLADGGGELFF. CDR3 DNA sequence: TGTGCCAGCAGCCTTGGACTAGCGGATGGTGGCGGGGAGCTGTTTTTT. This rearrangement joins TRBV4-2 to TRBJ2-2; 10 nucleotides agree with TRBD2. Germline CDR1 and CDR2: LGHNA and YNFKEQ. The CDR3 extends over 16 amino acids. Trimming cost V 4 bases and J 7 bases; bases outside gene matches: 9.

The chain links TRBV19 to TRBJ2-1; 10 bases match TRBD2. The germline V gene has CDR1 LNHDA and CDR2 SQIVND (reference sequence). With V trimmed by 5 bases and J by 8 bases, 12 bases remained unmatched. CDR3 length equals 16 residues. CDR3 protein: CASSDLSGRRRDEQFF. DNA for the CDR3: TGTGCCAGTAGTGACCTTAGCGGGAGGCGTAGGGATGAGCAGTTCTTC.

The gene calls are TRBV29-1 and TRBJ1-1; D unresolved. The germline CDR1 and CDR2 sequences are SQVTM and ANQGSEA. The CDR3 is 14 residues long. Trimming left V 3 bases short and J 7 bases short, with 18 bases between. The CDR3, as DNA: TGCAGCGTTGAGGCCAGGAAGATTAAGAATGAAGCTTTCTTT. Protein: CSVEARKIKNEAFF.

This chain connects TRBV7-9 to TRBJ2-7; the D gene is possibly TRBD2 (6 bases). This CDR3 is built from 16 residues. The V end was cut by 5 bases, the J end by 0 bases, with 17 bases between. Per the germline V gene, CDR1 is SEHNR and CDR2 is FQNEAQ (reference sequence). The CDR3 bases are TGTGCCAGCAGCCCTCCGGGACTTCCGCTCTCCTACGAGCAGTACTTC. This translates into CASSPPGLPLSYEQYF.

The chain recombines TRBV6-4 with TRBJ1-6; perhaps TRBD1 as D (6 bases). The V and J ends lost 3 bases and 13 bases respectively, with 10 bases between them. This CDR3 is built from 12 residues. The germline CDR1 and CDR2 sequences are MRHNA and SNTAGT. The DNA of the CDR3 is TGTGCCAGCAGTGAAGGGGGAAGTCCCCTCCACTTT. Its protein product is CASSEGGSPLHF.

This clone occurred many times. The chain uses TRBV20-1 and TRBJ1-2; D not certain. The CDR3 contains 12 residues. CDR1 and CDR2 (germline): DFQATT, SNEGSKA (reference sequence). Trimming cost V 3 bases and J 5 bases, with 10 bases left between them. This CDR3 reads CSASPNFYGYTF. CDR3 nucleotides: TGCAGTGCTAGTCCAAATTTTTATGGCTACACCTTC.

The V call is TRBV19, the J call TRBJ2-7; 7 nucleotides match TRBD2. V shed 1 base, J shed 3 bases, and the junction held 6 bases outside the gene matches. CDR3 length equals 15 residues. Germline CDR1 LNHDA, CDR2 SQIVND (reference sequence). The CDR3 coding sequence is TGTGCCAGTAGTATAGCAGCGGGGTTGATCTACGAGCAGTACTTC. As protein: CASSIAAGLIYEQYF.

This chain connects TRBV2 to TRBJ1-2, with TRBD1 as a possible D gene (5 bases). The CDR3 extends over 15 amino acids. V lost 10 bases and J 1 base, leaving 19 bases between the germline ends. CDR1 and CDR2 from the germline V gene are SNHLY and FYNNEI. In nucleotides, the CDR3 is TGTGCCATAATTCCCGGAGGGGCAAATAACTATGGCTACACCTTC. Residues: CAIIPGGANNYGYTF. Full variable domain (missing parts from reference TRBV2 and TRBJ1-2): EPEVTQTPSHQVTQMGQEVILRCVPISNHLYFYWYRQILGQKVEFLVSFYNNEISEKSEIFDDQFSVERPDGSNFTLKIRSTKLEDSAMYFCAIIPGGANNYGYTFGSGTRLTVV.

The rearrangement links TRBV18 to TRBJ1-1, with 8 bases that match TRBD1. The CDR3 runs to 16 residues. Germline-derived CDR1 and CDR2 are KGHSH and LQKENI. Trimming cost V 7 bases and J 1 base; bases outside gene matches: 11. The chain's CDR3 is CASYRMGDRPNTEAFF. For the CDR3, the DNA is TGTGCCAGCTACCGGATGGGGGACAGGCCGAACACTGAAGCTTTCTTT.

J is TRBJ2-3 and V is TRBV29-1; D remains unclear. The CDR3 has 13 amino acids. V was pared by 7 bases and J by 5 bases, with 16 bases between. Germline V CDR1 and CDR2: SQVTM, ANQGSEA. The CDR3 DNA sequence: TGCAGCGCGCTACCCCGGCTAGGAGATACGCAGTATTTT. Translating it yields CSALPRLGDTQYF.

This clone showed up just once. The chain joins TRBV19 to TRBJ1-5; 7 nucleotides match TRBD1. Per the germline V gene, CDR1 is LNHDA and CDR2 is SQIVND (reference sequence). CDR3 size: 16 residues. Trimming cost V 5 bases and J 5 bases; bases outside gene matches: 12. CDR3 amino acids: CASSPGQFTVDQPQHF. The CDR3 nucleotides are TGTGCCAGTAGTCCGGGACAGTTCACGGTCGATCAGCCCCAGCATTTT.

This clone was observed a single time. The chain links TRBV7-3 to TRBJ1-6, with D hard to call. The V end was cut by 0 bases, the J end by 6 bases, with 9 bases between. Per germline, CDR1 SGHTA and CDR2 FQGTGA. The CDR3 spans 15 residues. The CDR3 is CASSLTGLRNSPLHF. CDR3 nucleotide sequence: TGTGCCAGCAGCTTAACAGGGCTTCGTAATTCACCCCTCCACTTT.

The V gene is TRBV19, the J gene TRBJ2-1; TRBD2 matches 12 bases. The CDR3 covers 16 residues. J lost 8 bases, V lost 5 bases, and 10 bases had no gene match. CDR1 and CDR2 (germline): LNHDA, SQIVND (reference sequence). The CDR3: CASSPWTSGKSDEQFF. CDR3 coding DNA: TGTGCCAGTAGTCCCTGGACTAGCGGGAAATCCGATGAGCAGTTCTTC. Full variable domain (rest looked up from reference TRBV19 and TRBJ2-1): DGGITQSPKYLFRKEGQNVTLSCEQNLNHDAMYWYRQDPGQGLRLIYYSQIVNDFQKGDIAEGYSVSREKKESFPLTVTSAQKNPTAFYLCASSPWTSGKSDEQFFGPGTRLTVL.

This clone was seen a few times. The V gene is TRBV5-8, the J gene TRBJ2-7, with D perhaps matching TRBD2 (6 bases). The CDR3 length is 15 residues. V shed 4 bases and J shed 3 bases, with 17 bases lying between them. In germline, CDR1 is SGHTS, CDR2 YDEGEE. In DNA, the CDR3 is TGTGCCAGCAGCCCCACTTCGATGGGGGGCTACGAGCAGTACTTC. Amino acids: CASSPTSMGGYEQYF. The full variable domain, with the rest looked up from reference TRBV5-8 and TRBJ2-7, is EAGVTQSPTHLIKTRGQQATLRCSPISGHTSVYWYQQALGLGLQFLLWYDEGEERNRGNFPPRFSGRQFPNYSSELNVNALELEDSALYLCASSPTSMGGYEQYFGPGTRLTVT.

V usage is TRBV28 and J usage is TRBJ1-2; D is undetermined. Germline values: CDR1 MDHEN, CDR2 SYDVKM. Trimming took off 2 bases at V and 2 bases at J, with 6 bases between the two ends. The CDR3 covers 13 residues. The CDR3 is CASSLTGNYGYTF. CDR3 sequence (DNA): TGTGCCAGCAGTTTAACTGGAAACTATGGCTACACCTTC.

The V call is TRBV6-5, the J call TRBJ2-7; D not certain. V was shortened by 8 bases and J by 0 bases, with 11 bases between the two germline ends. CDR3 length: 13 amino acids. Germline V gene data show CDR1 as MNHEY and CDR2 as SVGAGI. CDR3 protein: CASLSRHSYEQYF. CDR3 sequence (DNA): TGTGCCAGCCTGAGTCGGCACTCCTACGAGCAGTACTTC.

The rearrangement uses TRBV7-2 and TRBJ2-7, with TRBD2 as a possible D gene (5 bases). With 0 bases removed from V and 2 bases from J, the gap between germline ends came to 5 bases. Germline CDR1 and CDR2: SGHTA and FQGNSA. The CDR3 consists of 13 residues. In DNA, the CDR3 is TGTGCCAGCAGCTTAGCGCGGGCCTACGAGCAGTACTTC. Translating gives CASSLARAYEQYF.

The V gene is TRBV7-2, the J gene TRBJ2-7, with TRBD2 matching 7 bases. Per the germline V gene, CDR1 is SGHTA and CDR2 is FQGNSA. The ends lost 5 bases at V and 3 bases at J; junction bases unmatched: 10. The CDR3 is 15 amino acids. The CDR3 protein is CASSPKRLALYEQYF. For the CDR3, the DNA is TGTGCCAGCAGCCCTAAGCGACTAGCACTCTACGAGCAGTACTTC.

DNA for the CDR3: TGTGCCACACAGGAATTCACAGATACGCAGTATTTT. Translation: CATQEFTDTQYF. This chain links TRBV5-4 with TRBJ2-3, with D possibly TRBD1 on 5 matching bases. This CDR3 is built from 12 residues. Trimming left V 9 bases short and J 2 bases short, with 10 bases between. CDR1 is SGHNT, CDR2 YYREEE, per germline (reference sequence). The full variable domain, with the rest looked up from reference TRBV5-4 and TRBJ2-3, is ETGVTQSPTHLIKTRGQQVTLRCSSQSGHNTVSWYQQALGQGPQFIFQYYREEENGRGNFPPRFSGLQFPNYSSELNVNALELDDSALYLCATQEFTDTQYFGPGTRLTVL.